The 10 T cell receptor beta chains reported below all come from one sample, sequenced in a study of blood T cells in healthy people across ages. A second about 6 to 12 cycle PCR used barcoded and J-beta primers. TCRdb reanalysed the 5' RACE reads using MiXCR and keeps one entry per CDR3 protein. The repertoire has some 690,000 distinct CDR3 sequences, roughly 20% of them found once; the top ten carry 20% to 25%. Sequenced material: blood. The source is a man aged 70-80 years in good health.

This clonotype has ten or more counts. The rearrangement uses TRBV20-1 and TRBJ2-1, with a possible D match to TRBD2 (6 bases). This CDR3 has 14 residues. The germline V gene has CDR1 DFQATT and CDR2 SNEGSKA (reference sequence). V dropped 1 base and J dropped 3 bases, with 10 bases sitting between them. Here the CDR3 reads CSARASGFYNEQFF. CDR3 bases: TGCAGTGCTAGAGCAAGCGGGTTCTACAATGAGCAGTTCTTC.

The genes are TRBV7-9 and TRBJ1-4; 7 bases fit TRBD1. The germline CDR1 and CDR2 sequences are SEHNR and FQNEAQ (reference sequence). The CDR3 consists of 16 residues. The V segment lost 5 bases and the J segment 0 bases; nucleotides outside the gene matches: 6. The CDR3 protein is CASSPRQGTTNEKLFF. The CDR3 bases are TGTGCCAGCAGCCCTCGACAGGGAACAACTAATGAAAAACTGTTTTTT.

This clonotype was counted ten times or more. This chain uses TRBV5-1 with TRBJ2-3, with 8 bases identical to TRBD2. Germline V gene data show CDR1 as SGHRS and CDR2 as YFSETQ. The CDR3 runs 16 residues. After removal of 2 bases from V and 3 bases from J, the junction contained 8 bases not matched to a gene. CDR3 DNA sequence: TGCGCCAGCAGCTTAATGGGACTAGGTGGTACAGATACGCAGTATTTT. Protein: CASSLMGLGGTDTQYF.

This clonotype was seen only a few times. The chain recombines TRBV12-3 or TRBV12-4 with TRBJ2-5, with 13 bases matching TRBD2. V lost 5 bases to trimming and J lost 5 bases; unmatched junction nucleotides: 8. CDR3 length equals 16 residues. CDR3 nucleotides: TGTGCCAGCAGTCCGACTAGCGGGAGGCCTGTGGAGACCCAGTACTTC. This sequence encodes CASSPTSGRPVETQYF.

This sequence joins TRBV6-5 and TRBJ2-7; D is ambiguous. There are 13 residues in the CDR3. CDR1 and CDR2 (germline): MNHEY, SVGAGI. Trimming left V 11 bases short and J 3 bases short, with 17 bases between. The CDR3 is CAGPQGRHYEQYV. CDR3 bases: TGTGCCGGACCTCAAGGACGGCACTACGAGCAGTACGTC.

V gene TRBV7-2 combines with J gene TRBJ1-1, with a weak D call TRBD1 (5 bases). CDR3 size: 13 residues. Germline V gives CDR1 SGHTA, CDR2 FQGNSA. Between the trimmed V and J ends, which lost 6 bases and 5 bases, there was a span of 13 bases. For the CDR3, the DNA is TGTGCCAGCAGTTACATGGGGCGGACTGAAGCTTTCTTT. Translated, it gives CASSYMGRTEAFF.

This clonotype was picked up a small number of times. This chain connects TRBV6-5 to TRBJ2-3, with D possibly matching TRBD1 (6 bases). The V gene's germline CDR1 is MNHEY and CDR2 SVGAGI. Trimming took 2 bases from V and 6 from J, leaving 15 bases between them. The CDR3 extends over 15 amino acids. DNA of the CDR3: TGTGCCAGCAGTTACGACAGGCCGAGGAGGGATACGCAGTATTTT. Residues: CASSYDRPRRDTQYF.

With regard to this clonotype: The germline gene is not matched at one end of the junction; a read error may be the cause. The J gene is TRBJ2-3, the V gene TRBV20-1; 8 bases agree with TRBD2. Germline V lookup: CDR1 DFQATT, CDR2 SNEGSKA (reference sequence). The CDR3 is made up of 14 amino acids. The CDR3 loop is CSAISGTDTDTRYF. CDR3 DNA: TGCAGTGCAATTAGCGGGACCGACACAGATACGCGGTATTTT.

About this clonotype: The junction does not match germline at one end; this may be a read error. The chain combines TRBV15 with TRBJ1-1; D is undetermined. Per germline, CDR1 LNHNV and CDR2 YYDKDF (reference sequence). The CDR3 extends over 14 amino acids. The CDR3 reads CATRRGQVETEAFF. CDR3 nucleotides: TGTGCCACCAGAAGAGGTCAGGTCGAAACTGAAGCTTTCTTT.

The V call is TRBV20-1, the J call TRBJ2-1; no definite D call. Germline CDR1 DFQATT, CDR2 SNEGSKA (reference sequence). The CDR3 is made up of 14 amino acids. V shed 2 bases and J shed 8 bases, with 16 bases lying between them. The CDR3, as DNA: TGCAGTGCTAGAAAGGTGGCCCTGGACGATGAGCAGTTCTTC. Translating gives CSARKVALDDEQFF.